The 21 T cell receptor beta chains below were found in one sample sequenced in a study of STAT5B mutations in CD4+ large granular lymphocyte leukemia. The repertoire was sequenced with immunoSEQ multiplex PCR; TCRdb's copy has only in-frame clones and lacks some. Of 23,000 or so clones detected, about 80% appear once; the ten largest clones hold less than 5%. The sequenced material came from CD4+ T cells from blood buffy coats. The receptors stem from a human donor in good health.

This clone has more than one count but fewer than ten. The rearrangement joins TRBV4-2 to TRBJ1-4; D remains unclear. The CDR3 covers 16 residues. In germline, CDR1 is LGHNA, CDR2 YNFKEQ. V lost 0 bases and J lost 7, with 15 bases in between. The DNA for the CDR3 is TGTGCCAGCAGCCAAGAAGAGAGGGCCGGGGTTGAAAAACTGTTTTTT. The encoded protein is CASSQEERAGVEKLFF.

The chain employs TRBV30 and TRBJ2-7; 9 bases agree with TRBD1. V was pared by 3 bases and J by 2 bases, with 5 bases of the junction left unmatched. Germline CDR1 GTSNPN, CDR2 SVGIG (reference sequence). The CDR3 runs 14 residues. CDR3 residues: CAWRTGTGTYEQYF. The CDR3 region has the DNA TGTGCCTGGAGGACCGGGACAGGGACCTACGAGCAGTACTTC.

The rearrangement uses TRBV11-2 and TRBJ1-1; D remains unclear. The germline V gene has CDR1 SGHAT and CDR2 FQNNGV. The CDR3 contains 16 residues. V was cut by 5 bases and J by 0 bases, with 16 bases left in between. The CDR3 DNA reads TGTGCCAGCAGCCTCGACGGGATCCTCATGAACACTGAAGCTTTCTTT. It encodes CASSLDGILMNTEAFF.

Only a few counts were recorded for this clone. The chain combines TRBV19 with TRBJ2-2; 8 nucleotides match TRBD2. This CDR3 has 15 residues. CDR1 LNHDA and CDR2 SQIVND come from the germline V gene (reference sequence). V was pared by 7 bases and J by 0 bases, with 4 bases of the junction left unmatched. The CDR3 is CASTTSGANTGELFF. The CDR3 DNA reads as TGTGCCAGTACCACTAGCGGAGCGAACACCGGGGAGCTGTTTTTT.

The chain carries TRBV11-2 and TRBJ2-5; no clear D gene. Germline V CDR1 and CDR2: SGHAT, FQNNGV. This CDR3 spans 15 amino acids. Trimming pared 5 bases from V and 2 bases from J, leaving 15 bases between. The CDR3 sequence is CASSPAWSVQETQYF. The CDR3 coding sequence is TGTGCCAGCAGCCCCGCATGGTCAGTACAAGAGACCCAGTACTTC.

This chain joins TRBV5-1 and TRBJ2-5, with 9 bases that match TRBD1. V shed 4 bases, J shed 2 bases, and the junction held 12 bases outside the gene matches. The CDR3 is 17 amino acids. The germline V gene encodes CDR1 SGHRS and CDR2 YFSETQ. This chain's CDR3 is CASSTGTGSGPQETQYF. In DNA form, the CDR3 reads TGCGCCAGCAGCACCGGGACAGGGTCTGGTCCTCAAGAGACCCAGTACTTC. Looking up the rest from reference TRBV5-1 and TRBJ2-5 gives the full variable domain: KAGVTQTPRYLIKTRGQQVTLSCSPISGHRSVSWYQQTPGQGLQFLFEYFSETQRNKGNFPGRFSGRQFSNSRSEMNVSTLELGDSALYLCASSTGTGSGPQETQYFGPGTRLLVL.

This clone was counted between two and nine times. V is TRBV11-2 and J is TRBJ1-3; D is ambiguous. The V and J ends lost 2 bases and 2 bases respectively, with 7 bases between them. The germline gives CDR1 SGHAT, CDR2 FQNNGV. CDR3 length equals 14 residues. This CDR3 is CASSLQITGNTIYF. The CDR3 region has the DNA TGTGCCAGCAGCTTACAAATCACTGGAAACACCATATATTTT.

The chain combines TRBV7-6 with TRBJ2-2; 7 bases match TRBD2. Germline loops: CDR1 SGHVS, CDR2 FNYEAQ. Losses at the gene ends were 0 bases for V and 0 bases for J; bases not matched to a gene: 7. The length of the CDR3 is 18 residues. The CDR3 nucleotides read TGTGCCAGCAGCTTAGCCCCGGCGGGAGTTCCGAACACCGGGGAGCTGTTTTTT. It is translated as CASSLAPAGVPNTGELFF. The full variable domain, with the rest looked up from reference TRBV7-6 and TRBJ2-2, is GAGVSQSPRYKVTKRGQDVALRCDPISGHVSLYWYRQALGQGPEFLTYFNYEAQQDKSGLPNDRFSAERPEGSISTLTIQRTEQRDSAMYRCASSLAPAGVPNTGELFFGEGSRLTVL.

The chain recombines TRBV6-1 with TRBJ2-7; D not certain. The germline V and J ends were trimmed by 2 bases and 5 bases, with 16 bases remaining between them. The V gene's germline CDR1 is MNHNS and CDR2 SASEGT. CDR3 length: 15 residues. This CDR3 is CASSERARTPDEQYF. The CDR3 bases are TGTGCCAGCAGTGAAAGGGCGCGGACGCCGGACGAGCAGTACTTC.

The chain carries TRBV29-1 and TRBJ2-1; TRBD2 aligns across 8 bases. The CDR3 runs 14 residues. CDR1 is SQVTM, CDR2 ANQGSEA, per germline. V shed 4 bases and J 6 bases; nucleotides not matched to a gene: 8. CDR3: CSVVGREAPNEQFF. The CDR3 DNA is TGCAGCGTTGTGGGGCGGGAGGCTCCCAATGAGCAGTTCTTC.

V is TRBV5-6 and J is TRBJ1-2; TRBD1 matches 7 bases. CDR1 SGHDT and CDR2 YYEEEE come from the germline V gene. J lost 2 bases, V lost 0 bases, and 7 bases had no gene match. The CDR3 covers 16 residues. CDR3 coding DNA: TGTGCCAGCAGCTTGGAGGGGAGGACAGGAAACTATGGCTACACCTTC. Amino acids: CASSLEGRTGNYGYTF.

The chain uses TRBV5-1 and TRBJ2-5; the D gene is possibly TRBD2 (6 bases). CDR1 and CDR2 (germline): SGHRS, YFSETQ. The CDR3 loop spans 14 amino acids. V dropped 4 bases and J dropped 2 bases, with 12 bases sitting between them. This chain's CDR3 is CASSLGGAQETQYF. The CDR3 nucleotides are TGCGCCAGCAGCCTAGGAGGGGCTCAAGAGACCCAGTACTTC. Supplemented by reference TRBV5-1 and TRBJ2-5, the full variable domain reads KAGVTQTPRYLIKTRGQQVTLSCSPISGHRSVSWYQQTPGQGLQFLFEYFSETQRNKGNFPGRFSGRQFSNSRSEMNVSTLELGDSALYLCASSLGGAQETQYFGPGTRLLVL.

This chain uses TRBV6-4 with TRBJ1-2, with no clear D. The CDR3 totals 10 residues. Trimming stripped 8 bases from V and 7 bases from J, with 8 bases between. Germline V gene lookup returns CDR1 MRHNA and CDR2 SNTAGT. Here the CDR3 DNA reads TGTGCCAGCTCCGGCTTTGGCTACACCTTC. The encoded protein is CASSGFGYTF.

This rearrangement joins TRBV5-1 to TRBJ2-3, with D perhaps matching TRBD1 or TRBD2 (5 bases each). This CDR3 spans 15 amino acids. The V gene lost 0 bases and the J gene lost 2 bases, with 10 bases spanning the gap. The germline CDR1 and CDR2 sequences are SGHRS and YFSETQ. CDR3 loop: CASSLGREPTDTQYF. CDR3 DNA: TGCGCCAGCAGCTTGGGCAGGGAGCCCACAGATACGCAGTATTTT.

This chain connects TRBV30 to TRBJ1-6; D is perhaps TRBD1 (6 bases). V lost 3 bases and J 9 bases, leaving 15 bases between the germline ends. The CDR3 sequence is 14 residues long. Germline CDR1 GTSNPN, CDR2 SVGIG (reference sequence). CDR3 region: CAWRGAGRSSPLHF. The CDR3 DNA is TGTGCCTGGAGGGGGGCAGGGAGGAGTTCACCCCTCCACTTT.

This clone came up once. This chain links TRBV27 with TRBJ2-5, with D tentatively TRBD2 (6 bases). Germline assignment: CDR1 MNHEY and CDR2 SMNVEV (reference sequence). The CDR3 is made up of 14 amino acids. V was cut by 6 bases and J by 4 bases, with 15 bases left in between. In DNA, the CDR3 is TGTGCCAGCAGACCTGGGGTCGGGGGAGAGACCCAGTACTTC. Its translation is CASRPGVGGETQYF.

This chain joins TRBV30 and TRBJ2-3, with 8 positions matching TRBD2. The germline gives CDR1 GTSNPN, CDR2 SVGIG (reference sequence). The CDR3 is made up of 14 amino acids. V lost 3 bases to trimming and J lost 2 bases; unmatched junction nucleotides: 4. The CDR3 DNA sequence: TGTGCCTGGAGGGCGGGAGGATCCACAGATACGCAGTATTTT. It specifies CAWRAGGSTDTQYF.

V is TRBV6-5 and J is TRBJ2-7, with TRBD1 matching 10 bases. CDR3 size: 14 residues. Trimming took 6 bases from V and 6 from J; bases not matched to a gene: 8. Germline V gene lookup returns CDR1 MNHEY and CDR2 SVGAGI. CDR3 in DNA: TGTGCCAGCAGCTACCGGGACAGGGGCACCGAGCAGTACTTC. Translation: CASSYRDRGTEQYF.

This chain connects TRBV7-9 to TRBJ2-5; D possibly matches TRBD1 or TRBD2 (5 bases each). The length of the CDR3 is 16 residues. Germline lookup yields CDR1 SEHNR and CDR2 FQNEAQ (reference sequence). V lost 1 base to trimming and J lost 3 bases, with 15 bases between them. CDR3 nucleotide sequence: TGTGCCAGCAGCTTAGACGGGGCCCGAGGGGAAGAGACCCAGTACTTC. Protein sequence: CASSLDGARGEETQYF.

The chain uses TRBV13 and TRBJ2-1; 13 bases line up with TRBD2. V trimming: 5 bases; J trimming: 6 bases; junction bases outside the gene matches: 10. The length of the CDR3 is 17 residues. CDR1 is PRHDT, CDR2 FYEKMQ, per germline (reference sequence). In DNA, the CDR3 is TGTGCCAGCAGCCCCAGGCCGACTAGCGGGAGGACCAATGAGCAGTTCTTC. Translating it yields CASSPRPTSGRTNEQFF.

V and J are TRBV6-6 and TRBJ1-5; weak D call: TRBD1 (6 bases). In germline, CDR1 is MNHNY, CDR2 SVGAGI (reference sequence). The CDR3 covers 11 residues. The V end was cut by 10 bases, the J end by 7 bases, with 11 bases between. The CDR3 is CANEGGQPQHF. The CDR3, as DNA: TGTGCCAACGAGGGGGGGCAGCCCCAGCATTTT.